Listed here are 5 T cell receptor beta chains from one sample, sequenced in a study of spatial heterogeneity in lung cancer. Time point reported: sample taken at primary tumor resection. Tumor, nontumor lung or frozen PBMC supplied whole RNA that was sequenced unsorted. A single record per CDR3 protein comes from TCRdb applying MiXCR to the 5' RACE reads. The sample gives 10,000 to 15,000 distinct CDR3 sequences, 3% to 4% of which show up once; around 43% is in the top ten. The material sequenced was PBMCs, taken at surgery. These receptors all stem from a male donor with early-stage non-small cell lung cancer.

This clonotype was detected ten times or more. For a library built for alpha chains, this beta chain is a stray read; little rests on its size. J is TRBJ1-3 and V is TRBV12-3 or TRBV12-4; a possible D gene is TRBD1 (5 bases). The germline V and J ends were trimmed by 6 bases and 0 bases, with 15 bases remaining between them. The CDR3 spans 16 residues. The CDR3 reads CASRTGPQSSGNTIYF. The CDR3 DNA is TGTGCCAGCAGGACGGGACCTCAGAGCTCTGGAAACACCATATATTTT.

By proportion, this clonotype is medium-sized. With the library built for alpha chains, this beta chain is off target and its frequency is not meaningful. V is TRBV28 and J is TRBJ2-7; D may be TRBD2 (5 bases). Germline CDR1 and CDR2: MDHEN and SYDVKM. V shed 8 bases and J shed 2 bases, with 13 bases lying between them. The CDR3 runs 13 residues. The DNA of the CDR3 is TGTGCCAGCGAAACGGGGATGACCTACGAGCAGTACTTC. It is translated as CASETGMTYEQYF.

This clonotype occurred many times. Within a library made for alpha chains, this beta chain is off target, and its count is uninformative. The rearrangement uses TRBV10-3 and TRBJ1-1, with 9 positions matching TRBD1. Germline V lookup: CDR1 ENHRY, CDR2 SYGVKD. J lost 11 bases, V lost 0 bases, and 10 bases had no gene match. This CDR3 is built from 15 residues. The CDR3, as DNA: TGTGCCATCAGTGAGTCGACGGGACAGGGATTGAGGGCTTTCTTT. Protein: CAISESTGQGLRAFF.

This clonotype was observed at least ten times. The library was designed around alpha chains, so this beta chain is a stray read whose abundance carries little weight. This chain connects TRBV7-8 to TRBJ1-1; D uncertain. CDR1 is SGHVS and CDR2 is FQNEAQ in the germline V gene. Trimming shortened V by 1 base and J by 5 bases, and 14 bases separated the two germline ends. The CDR3 has 15 amino acids. CDR3 in DNA: TGTGCCAGCAGCTTAGGTTCAGGTCCGGGGACTGAAGCTTTCTTT. It is translated as CASSLGSGPGTEAFF.

The sample holds many counts of this clonotype. Because the library targeted alpha chains, this beta chain is an off-target read whose size means little. This chain uses TRBV7-2 with TRBJ2-5; D unclear. CDR1 is SGHTA, CDR2 FQGNSA, per germline. This CDR3 has 14 residues. V was clipped by 1 base and J by 5 bases, with 11 bases between them. In nucleotides, the CDR3 is TGTGCCAGCAGCTTAGGGACCGCTGGGGAGACCCAGTACTTC. It specifies CASSLGTAGETQYF.